Reported below is one T cell receptor beta chain. Its antigen is unknown. Every subset had its genomic DNA shared out evenly among several immunoSEQ plates. Per the study methods: Owing to the provision of junction-only sequences devoid of quality scores by immunoSEQ, filtering differed. Generated by immunoSEQ multiplex PCR, the TCRdb table keeps only in-frame clones and is missing some. That table gives V, J and clone size, and the DNA gave D and trimming. Of 2 million to 2.5 million clones in the sample, 85% to 95% were seen once. Trimming took 3 bases from V and 6 from J; bases not matched to a gene: 4. The CDR3 is 13 amino acids. Germline V gene sequence: CDR1 MNHNS, CDR2 SASEGT. This sample stems from a study of shared clonotypes between healthy human individuals. Regarding the study as a whole: Donor scarcity curtailed the genetic and exposure-history diversity represented herein.

A split of CD4+ cells into CD45RA+ naive and CD45RA-negative memory subsets was performed. The clonotype comes from a young man in good health. Some clones in this sample may be carry-over from other donors' samples. Material for sequencing was naive CD4+ T cells from PBMCs. Subset in this sample: CD45RA+ positively selected. The rearrangement uses TRBV6-1 and TRBJ2-7; 8 bases line up with TRBD1. DNA for the CDR3: TGTGCCAGCAGTGAGGAGGACAGGGCCGAGCAGTACTTC. This gives the protein CASSEEDRAEQYF.